Listed below are T cell receptor beta chains from one sample, sequenced in a study of response to subunit inactivated influenza vaccine. TCRdb called the RT-PCR reads again in MiXCR, with one record for every CDR3 protein. This table holds about 830,000 distinct CDR3 sequences, approximately 18% found once. Sample: PBMCs from blood, taken roughly 5 days after vaccination. The receptors come from a man aged 50 to 60 who received an inactivated influenza vaccine. The CDR3 runs from the conserved cysteine through the conserved F or W. The D gene is left open where the match is weak. Some rows mark clone size as missing; the rest say once, few, many or name a class of expanded clone.

D gene,V gene,clone size,J gene,CDR3 protein,CDR3 DNA
.,TRBV29-1,.,TRBJ1-1,CSVAQYNTEAFF,TGCAGCGTTGCCCAGTACAACACTGAAGCTTTCTTT
TRBD1,TRBV30,.,TRBJ1-6,CAWSATGGASPLHF,TGTGCCTGGAGTGCTACAGGGGGAGCTTCACCCCTCCACTTT
.,TRBV20-1,.,TRBJ2-7,CSARRGLTYEQYF,TGCAGTGCTAGACGGGGCCTTACCTACGAGCAGTACTTC
.,TRBV7-9,.,TRBJ1-3,CASSLAGQGNTIYF,TGTGCCAGCAGCTTGGCAGGGCAAGGAAACACCATATATTTT
.,TRBV28,few,TRBJ2-2,CASSSLRFANTGELFF,TGTGCCAGCAGTTCGTTGAGGTTCGCGAACACCGGGGAGCTGTTTTTT
.,TRBV20-1,few,TRBJ2-3,CSAIHPFTGRRGGDTQYF,TGCAGTGCTATCCATCCATTTACAGGGAGACGGGGAGGAGATACGCAGTATTTT
.,TRBV5-1,.,TRBJ1-3,CASSLSTGANSGNTIYF,TGCGCCAGCAGCTTATCGACAGGAGCGAACTCTGGAAACACCATATATTTT
TRBD2,TRBV7-7,few,TRBJ2-3,CASSSGTSGRGATDTQYF,TGTGCCAGCAGCTCGGGGACTAGCGGGAGGGGCGCCACAGATACGCAGTATTTT
.,TRBV29-1,.,TRBJ1-1,CSVGGLRNTEAFF,TGCAGCGTTGGAGGGCTTAGGAACACTGAAGCTTTCTTT
TRBD1,TRBV7-9,few,TRBJ1-2,CASSADDRVDGYTF,TGTGCCAGCAGCGCAGACGACAGGGTGGATGGCTACACCTTC
.,TRBV12-3/TRBV12-4,few,TRBJ2-7,CASSLSVRGSYEQYF,TGTGCCAGCAGTTTATCAGTTCGAGGCTCCTACGAGCAGTACTTC
.,TRBV4-3,few,TRBJ1-3,CASSQIQILESFSGNTIYF,TGCGCCAGCAGCCAAATACAGATTCTTGAGTCCTTCTCTGGAAACACCATATATTTT
.,TRBV4-1,.,TRBJ2-5,CASSQEGRANKETQYF,TGCGCCAGCAGCCAAGAAGGCAGGGCCAATAAAGAGACCCAGTACTTC
TRBD2,TRBV5-1,few,TRBJ2-5,CASSLISGEETQYF,TGCGCCAGCAGCTTGATCAGCGGGGAAGAGACCCAGTACTTC
.,TRBV12-3/TRBV12-4,.,TRBJ1-5,CASSWGSPNQPQHF,TGTGCCAGCAGTTGGGGTAGTCCCAATCAGCCCCAGCATTTT
.,TRBV5-1,.,TRBJ1-1,CASSLEGEGNTEAFF,TGCGCCAGCAGCTTGGAAGGAGAGGGGAACACTGAAGCTTTCTTT
TRBD2,TRBV12-3/TRBV12-4,few,TRBJ2-1,CASSLDQGLAGGPNEQFF,TGTGCCAGCAGTTTAGATCAGGGGCTAGCGGGGGGACCCAATGAGCAGTTCTTC
.,TRBV28,.,TRBJ2-2,CASSLRQLITGELFF,TGTGCCAGCAGTTTACGACAGCTTATTACCGGGGAGCTGTTTTTT
.,TRBV29-1,.,TRBJ1-4,CSVEIRTATNEKLFF,TGCAGCGTTGAAATTCGAACGGCAACTAATGAAAAACTGTTTTTT
.,TRBV2,.,TRBJ2-7,CASNAAGEQYF,TGTGCCAGCAATGCGGCAGGCGAGCAGTACTTC
.,TRBV20-1,.,TRBJ2-3,CSATLLSTDTQYF,TGCAGTGCTACGTTACTAAGCACAGATACGCAGTATTTT
.,TRBV4-2,few,TRBJ2-3,CASSPGAMGTDTQYF,TGTGCCAGCAGCCCAGGGGCTATGGGCACAGATACGCAGTATTTT
.,TRBV5-1,many,TRBJ2-3,CASSPAFRGSTDTQYF,TGCGCCAGCAGCCCCGCGTTTAGGGGGTCCACAGATACGCAGTATTTT
TRBD2,TRBV24-1,.,TRBJ2-1,CATSDFGEGSYNEQFF,TGTGCCACCAGTGATTTTGGGGAGGGCTCCTACAATGAGCAGTTCTTC
TRBD2,TRBV7-8,.,TRBJ2-3,CASSGREGTDTQYF,TGTGCCAGCAGCGGGCGGGAGGGAACAGATACGCAGTATTTT
.,TRBV7-2,few,TRBJ1-4,CASSSAGAYNEKLFF,TGTGCCAGCAGCTCCGCTGGGGCTTACAATGAAAAACTGTTTTTT
.,TRBV6-2/TRBV6-3,many,TRBJ1-5,CASSYTVPRPQHF,TGTGCCAGCAGTTATACAGTGCCGAGGCCCCAGCATTTT
.,TRBV6-5,many,TRBJ1-1,CASSYSEAGTEAFF,TGTGCCAGCAGTTACTCGGAGGCAGGCACTGAAGCTTTCTTT
TRBD2,TRBV6-1,.,TRBJ2-5,CASSSRESGLAGGGETQYF,TGTGCCAGCAGCTCCAGGGAGTCGGGACTAGCGGGAGGGGGAGAGACCCAGTACTTC
TRBD1,TRBV28,.,TRBJ1-5,CASSSWTGDISNQPQHF,TGTGCCAGCAGTTCCTGGACAGGGGACATTTCAAATCAGCCCCAGCATTTT
.,TRBV4-1,.,TRBJ2-7,CASSSEALGGYEQYF,TGCGCCAGCAGCAGCGAGGCCCTCGGGGGCTACGAGCAGTACTTC
.,TRBV12-3/TRBV12-4,.,TRBJ1-1,CASSLGPGSRLMNTEAFF,TGTGCCAGCAGTTTAGGGCCGGGAAGCAGGTTGATGAACACTGAAGCTTTCTTT
.,TRBV25-1,.,TRBJ2-5,CASSESRGYWGAETQYF,TGTGCCAGCAGTGAATCGAGGGGCTATTGGGGAGCGGAGACCCAGTACTTC
.,TRBV29-1,few,TRBJ1-2,CSVEWETGYTF,TGCAGCGTTGAATGGGAGACTGGCTACACCTTC
.,TRBV18,.,TRBJ1-2,CASSPSRRTDYGYTF,TGTGCCAGCTCACCGAGTCGACGGACAGACTATGGCTACACCTTC
TRBD1,TRBV5-6,few,TRBJ2-5,CASSLWGQGQETQYF,TGTGCCAGCAGCCTATGGGGACAGGGCCAAGAGACCCAGTACTTC
.,TRBV7-7,.,TRBJ2-1,CASSLEQDWKSSYNEQFF,TGTGCTAGCAGCTTAGAACAGGACTGGAAGAGCTCCTACAATGAGCAGTTCTTC
.,TRBV5-1,many,TRBJ2-3,CASSLSTNTQYF,TGCGCCAGCAGCCTAAGCACGAATACGCAGTATTTT
.,TRBV28,few,TRBJ1-1,CASGQGKRMNTEAFF,TGTGCCAGCGGCCAGGGAAAGAGGATGAACACTGAAGCTTTCTTT
.,TRBV20-1,.,TRBJ2-7,CSARDPGGQSSYEQYF,TGCAGTGCTAGAGATCCAGGCGGACAGAGCTCCTACGAGCAGTACTTC
TRBD2,TRBV7-6,.,TRBJ2-7,CASSPGTSGPYEQYF,TGTGCCAGCAGCCCTGGGACTAGCGGGCCCTACGAGCAGTACTTC
.,TRBV5-1,few,TRBJ2-5,CASSYQGDPQETQYF,TGCGCCAGCAGCTACCAGGGCGACCCACAAGAGACCCAGTACTTC
.,TRBV3-1,.,TRBJ1-6,CASSQGGGQNSPLHF,TGTGCCAGCAGCCAAGGGGGAGGACAGAATTCACCCCTCCACTTT
.,TRBV20-1,.,TRBJ2-7,CSARDQRLAGYEQYF,TGCAGTGCTAGAGATCAACGGCTAGCAGGCTACGAGCAGTACTTC
.,TRBV6-2/TRBV6-3,.,TRBJ2-3,CASSSGFFTDTQYF,TGTGCCAGCAGCTCGGGATTCTTCACAGATACGCAGTATTTT
TRBD1,TRBV5-5,.,TRBJ2-1,CASRPLPGTGPYNEQFF,TGTGCCAGCAGACCCCTTCCCGGGACAGGGCCCTACAATGAGCAGTTCTTC
TRBD1,TRBV4-1,.,TRBJ2-5,CASSQDGTGGVETQYF,TGCGCCAGCAGCCAAGACGGGACAGGGGGCGTGGAGACCCAGTACTTC
.,TRBV29-1,many,TRBJ2-5,CSVEFGHWGETQYF,TGCAGCGTTGAATTCGGACATTGGGGAGAGACCCAGTACTTC
.,TRBV7-9,.,TRBJ2-1,CASSRSPNGEQFF,TGTGCCAGCAGCCGATCCCCCAATGGTGAGCAGTTCTTC
TRBD2,TRBV6-2/TRBV6-3,many,TRBJ2-7,CASSYATSGRLTKQYF,TGTGCCAGCAGTTACGCGACTAGCGGTAGGCTTACGAAGCAGTACTTC